This TCR beta chain originates from a study of monozygotic twins with inflammatory bowel disease. Study-level points and caveats: T cell subtypes were not distinguishable in this analysis.

A word on this clonotype: Antigen specificity is unknown.

For every TCR library, approximately 3,300 ng of total RNA was used. TCRalpha and TCRbeta cDNA was put through two nested PCRs of approximately 17 and 9 cycles. From the 5' RACE reads, TCRdb lists one entry per CDR3 protein and no DNA. The listing contains roughly 100,000 distinct CDR3 sequences. This CDR3 is 14 amino acids long. V is TRBV12-3 or TRBV12-4 and J is TRBJ1-2; TCRdb returns TRBD1, unconfirmable since there is no DNA. Material: blood. This receptor was taken from a human donor with ulcerative colitis or Crohn's disease, or a healthy co-twin of an affected twin (not recorded which). CDR3 sequence reads: CASKKGNEKYGYTF.